This T cell receptor (beta chain) comes out of a study of T-cell reconstitution after alpha-beta-depleted transplantation in children. It was with unique molecular identifiers that the TCRbeta library was prepared. TCRdb recomputed calls from the PCR reads with MiXCR, one row per CDR3 protein. This table holds around 300,000 distinct CDR3 sequences, around 7.1% found once. CDR3 length: 15 residues. V dropped 5 bases and J dropped 4 bases, with 12 bases sitting between them. Broader study findings: Two months or so post-transplant, alpha-beta T cells reportedly derived from several hundred expanded graft clones. Surviving recipient T cells and intrathymic progenitors accounted for some patients' high TCRbeta diversity at day 60. Most T-cell counts and diversity one year after the transplant came from T cells that were newly produced.

In its sample, this clonotype was seen many times. The antigen is undetermined. The chain has TRBV12-3 or TRBV12-4 and TRBJ1-6, with a possible D match to TRBD1 (6 bases). This sequence originates from a female patient between 2 and 15 years old who had a stem cell transplant for Fanconi anemia, so the T cells may come from the graft donor. Here the sequenced sample was peripheral blood, taken 360 days after TCRalphabeta/CD19-depleted stem cell transplant. The CDR3 nucleotides are TGTGCCAGCAGTCTGACAGGATCATATAATTCACCCCTCCACTTT. It translates to CASSLTGSYNSPLHF.